This record concerns one T cell receptor beta chain sequence. The sample originates from a study of cytomegalovirus exposure and HLA in healthy donors. 60 Vbeta and 13 Jbeta primers were used in PCR. TCRdb's copy holds only in-frame clones and misses some; the assay was immunoSEQ multiplex PCR. Among approximately 140,000 clones listed, around 90% were seen once. This CDR3 spans 16 amino acids. CDR1 SEHNR and CDR2 FQNEAQ come from the germline V gene (reference sequence). Trimming cost V 5 bases and J 5 bases; bases outside gene matches: 13. This receptor was identified in a woman in her 40s in good health and CMV-seronegative. V and J are TRBV7-9 and TRBJ2-7; 9 bases match TRBD2. Source material: PBMCs. Here the CDR3 reads CASSPSLAGVRDEQYF. The CDR3 DNA follows: TGTGCCAGCAGCCCCTCCTTAGCGGGAGTGAGGGACGAGCAGTACTTC.